The sequence of this TCR beta chain was determined in a study of blood T cell repertoires in COVID-19. This clone occurred a few times. Germline V gene lookup returns CDR1 LNHDA and CDR2 SQIVND (reference sequence). The ends were cut back, 5 bases at V and 0 bases at J, with 8 bases in the middle. The CDR3 totals 13 residues. The assay was immunoSEQ multiplex PCR, and TCRdb's table has in-frame clones only and misses some. The sample shows about 270,000 clones, more than 65% of them seen only once. The TCR originated in a woman between 18 and 30 years old with acute or convalescent COVID-19. The chain employs TRBV19 and TRBJ2-7; D ambiguous. Specimen: peripheral blood. The DNA for the CDR3 is TGTGCCAGTAGTGCCGGTTACTCCTACGAGCAGTACTTC. As protein: CASSAGYSYEQYF.